A single sample is the source of the 7 T cell receptor beta chains below, sequenced in a study of OX40 agonist ivuxolimab in advanced cancers. Data came from immunoSEQ multiplex PCR; TCRdb stores just in-frame clones and leaves some out. This table has 96,000 or so clones, 70% to 85% appearing once. The sample in question was CD4+ or CD8+ T cells sorted from blood, obtained in a trial of the OX40 agonist ivuxolimab. These receptors originate from an adult with an advanced solid tumor such as melanoma, head and neck, liver or kidney cancer.

This clone was counted between two and nine times. The J gene is TRBJ1-2, the V gene TRBV2; D not certain. Germline values: CDR1 SNHLY, CDR2 FYNNEI. The CDR3 extends over 11 amino acids. V was cut by 4 bases and J by 5 bases, with 5 bases left in between. The CDR3 region is CASSGRYGYTF. The CDR3 bases are TGTGCCAGCAGTGGCCGATATGGCTACACCTTC.

The chain recombines TRBV10-3 with TRBJ1-1; D gene ambiguous. The V gene's germline CDR1 is ENHRY and CDR2 SYGVKD. The V end was cut by 5 bases, the J end by 0 bases, with 7 bases between. The CDR3 is 13 residues long. The CDR3 DNA follows: TGTGCCATCAGTCCACAGATGAACACTGAAGCTTTCTTT. It specifies CAISPQMNTEAFF.

The J gene is TRBJ2-1, the V gene TRBV27, with 10 nucleotides matching TRBD2. V was clipped by 6 bases and J by 6 bases; unmatched bases: 11. From germline, CDR1 is MNHEY and CDR2 SMNVEV (reference sequence). The CDR3 totals 16 residues. Here the CDR3 DNA reads TGTGCCAGCAGCCCCCATCGGACTAGCGGAGTCAATGAGCAGTTCTTC. Residues: CASSPHRTSGVNEQFF.

The genes are TRBV6-5 and TRBJ1-5; the D gene is possibly TRBD1 (6 bases). This CDR3 comprises 13 residues. Germline CDR1 reads MNHEY; CDR2 reads SVGAGI. V was trimmed by 5 bases and J by 6 bases, leaving 11 bases between them. CDR3 sequence (DNA): TGTGCCAGCAGTCCCACAGGGAGTCAGCCCCAGCATTTT. Encoded protein: CASSPTGSQPQHF.

The chain has TRBV5-6 and TRBJ2-7; weak D call: TRBD2 (5 bases). V lost 0 bases to trimming and J lost 0 bases, with 13 bases between them. The CDR3 is 16 amino acids. CDR1 and CDR2 (germline): SGHDT, YYEEEE. CDR3 nucleotides: TGTGCCAGCAGCTTGGACCCTAGCCGAACCTCCTACGAGCAGTACTTC. It specifies CASSLDPSRTSYEQYF.

The V gene is TRBV5-1, the J gene TRBJ2-1; D remains unclear. The CDR3 is 13 residues long. Germline V CDR1 and CDR2: SGHRS, YFSETQ. With 0 bases removed from V and 3 bases from J, the gap between germline ends came to 4 bases. The CDR3 protein is CASSLDSYNEQFF. In DNA, the CDR3 is TGCGCCAGCAGCTTGGACAGCTACAATGAGCAGTTCTTC.

The chain combines TRBV9 with TRBJ1-1; D gene uncertain. Per germline, CDR1 SGDLS and CDR2 YYNGEE. The V and J ends lost 4 bases and 1 base respectively, with 11 bases between them. The CDR3 sequence is 14 residues long. CDR3 bases: TGTGCCAGCAGCCCCGCCGCCGGGAACACTGAAGCTTTCTTT. It translates to CASSPAAGNTEAFF.